This TCR beta chain was recovered during a study of vaccination effects on CD4 cells after COVID-19 (dated by TCRdb to the early 2020s). In terms of the full investigation: Participants received two doses of either the BNT162b2 or the mRNA-1273 mRNA SARS-CoV-2 vaccine. SARS-CoV-2 spike-specific CD4+ TCR repertoires from before and after mRNA vaccination were compared in COVID-19 convalescent patients and in infection-naive vaccine recipients. Cultures from other donors in the study were sequenced with the Oncomine TCR Beta short-read assay on an Illumina iSeq 100. Altogether, approximately 10 COVID-19 convalescent patients and a handful of SARS-CoV-2-naive healthy vaccine recipients made up the full study.

The study at large found these results: Both infection-induced and vaccine-induced clones contracted markedly at late post-vaccination timepoints, which is consistent with waning T cell responses. In healthy vaccine recipients, vaccine-induced clones were almost all SARS-CoV-2 mono-reactive, with only 1 of 255 being cross-reactive with common cold coronaviruses. Only a small number of convalescent patients were included, and no early post-infection timepoints were available, which limited the study.

This clone was counted a few times. Its antigen target is currently unknown. Qualities for individual bases were not recorded, and no much larger clone is one base off. To identify antigen-specific CD4+ T cell clonotypes by their expansion, the ViraFEST assay first stimulated PBMC with viral peptide pools and then applied TCR sequencing. After around ten days of culture, CD4+ T cells were isolated with the EasySep CD4+ T cell isolation kit. Healthy vaccine recipients had no prior SARS-CoV-2 infection, confirmed by negative nucleocapsid antibodies before and after vaccination. Some 1.9 million PBMC per well were cultured with approximately 10 ug/ml peptides in IMDM containing around 5% human AB serum, around 9.7 IU/ml IL-2 and gentamicin. Half of the culture medium was replaced with fresh IL-2-containing medium on days 3 and 7. Unless otherwise noted, each peptide stimulation condition was cultured in triplicate wells. Using Ficoll-Paque Plus gradient centrifugation, PBMC were separated from whole blood and then either used fresh or cryopreserved at -140C. Overlapping peptide pools spanned the spike proteins of SARS-CoV-2 and the common cold coronaviruses HCoV-NL63, HCoV-OC43 and HCoV-229E. Genomic DNA was extracted from cultured CD4+ T cells with the QIAamp micro DNA kit.

Library preparation used the immunoSEQ multiplex PCR assay. DNA from the cultured, isolated CD4+ T cells was subjected to TCR beta CDR3 sequencing. The study's own analysis went as follows. Non-productive TCR sequences were removed, reads were trimmed to the CDR3 region, and CDR3s of at least 7 amino acids were retained. The MANAFEST web app was used to pick out antigen-specific clonotypes by comparing their expansion in peptide wells with that in reference cultures. To count as positive, a clone had to show expansion at FDR<0.05 compared with the reference and with all other wells, an odds ratio above 5, and a frequency above 0.1% in two replicate wells. A clonotype was defined as cross-reactive if the clonotype was significantly expanded both in SARS-CoV-2 spike wells and in at least one common cold coronavirus spike condition. Levenshtein distance calculated with the stringdist R package was used to assess CDR3 similarity, and unrooted trees were constructed with ape in R 3.6.1. TCRdb took over this immuneACCESS table, retaining in-frame rearrangements with V and J assigned. Such tables are incomplete; in checked studies, under half of the missing clones stem from an unresolved V gene, and the remainder is unexplained. The DNA gave D and trimming, while V, J and clone size come from that table. In this sample the table shows 40,000 to 50,000 clones, roughly 76% of which occur a single time. The top ten constitute about 26% of the sample.

The sequence derives from a human donor who received a COVID-19 vaccine. Sequenced here: CD4+ T cells from PBMCs cultured with HCoV-OC43 spike peptides, sampled before COVID-19 vaccination. The cell subset or site label on this specimen signifies: HCoV-OC43 spike overlapping peptide pool stimulation.

The sequence in DNA is TGTGCCAGCACCAGGAGGGGGATTGGCTACACCTTC. This codes for CASTRRGIGYTF. This chain is built from TRBV6-5 and TRBJ1-2; TRBD1 might be the D gene, on 6 matching bases. V is shortened by 7 bases, J by 7 bases, and the region joining them spans 13 bases. CDR1 is given as MNHEY and CDR2 as SVGAGI, both from the germline V gene. The cysteine opens and the phenylalanine closes a CDR3 of 12 amino acids. Solely the CDR3 DNA is kept, with 36 bases framed from the first base.